A single sample gave rise to the 10 T cell receptor beta chains below, sequenced in a study of blood T cell repertoires in COVID-19. Clones were read by immunoSEQ multiplex PCR, and TCRdb kept only the in-frame ones, dropping some. The profile covers about 190,000 clones, with roughly 80% appearing a single time and about 8% taken by the ten largest. Input material: peripheral blood. All receptors derive from an older woman with COVID-19, enrolled during active disease.

The sample holds a few counts of this clone. The rearrangement links TRBV7-8 to TRBJ1-3; D unresolved. The CDR3 consists of 16 residues. V was cut by 5 bases and J by 0 bases, with 14 bases left in between. CDR1 is SGHVS, CDR2 FQNEAQ, per germline. The CDR3 region has the DNA TGTGCCAGCAGCCTTCTGACCCGGAGCTCTGGAAACACCATATATTTT. It translates to CASSLLTRSSGNTIYF.

V and J are TRBV10-3 and TRBJ2-1, with TRBD2 identical over 9 bases. Germline V gene lookup returns CDR1 ENHRY and CDR2 SYGVKD. Trimming at V came to 2 bases and at J to 7 bases, leaving 6 bases not matched to a gene. The CDR3 is 15 residues long. CDR3 loop: CAISEALAGSNEQFF. The DNA for the CDR3 is TGTGCCATCAGTGAGGCCCTAGCGGGGTCTAATGAGCAGTTCTTC.

Here the CDR3 reads CASSETGFSNQPQHF. In DNA form, the CDR3 reads TGTGCCAGCAGTGAAACGGGGTTTAGCAATCAGCCCCAGCATTTT. The genes are TRBV6-1 and TRBJ1-5; the D is unclear. Trimming took 2 bases from V and 0 from J, leaving 8 bases between them. CDR3 length equals 15 residues. Germline loops: CDR1 MNHNS, CDR2 SASEGT.

J is TRBJ2-4 and V is TRBV4-2; D gene uncertain. The germline CDR1 and CDR2 sequences are LGHNA and YNFKEQ. V lost 4 bases to trimming and J lost 6 bases, with 10 bases between them. CDR3 length: 13 residues. For the CDR3, the DNA is TGTGCCAGCAGCCTTATAGGCGGAAACATTCAGTACTTC. It is translated as CASSLIGGNIQYF.

The chain employs TRBV27 and TRBJ2-5; TRBD2 aligns across 8 bases. This CDR3 comprises 15 residues. Germline CDR1 reads MNHEY; CDR2 reads SMNVEV (reference sequence). The J segment lost 5 bases and the V segment lost 6 bases, leaving 11 bases of the junction unmatched. The CDR3 reads CASRPGTGGFETQYF. CDR3 coding DNA: TGTGCCAGCAGACCCGGGACGGGAGGGTTTGAGACCCAGTACTTC.

The chain joins TRBV7-2 to TRBJ1-1, with a possible D match to TRBD1 (5 bases). V lost 5 bases, J lost 0 bases, and 10 bases lay in between. The CDR3 totals 14 residues. Germline CDR1 SGHTA, CDR2 FQGNSA. CDR3 amino acids: CASSQGMMNTEAFF. In DNA form, the CDR3 reads TGTGCCAGCAGCCAGGGTATGATGAACACTGAAGCTTTCTTT. The full variable domain, completed using reference TRBV7-2 and TRBJ1-1, is GAGVSQSPSNKVTEKGKDVELRCDPISGHTALYWYRQSLGQGLEFLIYFQGNSAPDKSGLPSDRFSAERTGGSVSTLTIQRTQQEDSAVYLCASSQGMMNTEAFFGQGTRLTVV.

CDR3 protein: CASSELGGMGNEQFF. CDR3 nucleotide sequence: TGTGCCAGCAGTGAACTAGGGGGAATGGGCAATGAGCAGTTCTTC. The chain combines TRBV2 with TRBJ2-1, with a weak D call TRBD1 (6 bases). V lost 2 bases and J 6 bases, leaving 14 bases between the germline ends. CDR1 is SNHLY and CDR2 is FYNNEI in the germline V gene. The CDR3 spans 15 residues.

The chain joins TRBV11-1 to TRBJ2-2; the D gene is possibly TRBD1 (6 bases). V was clipped by 5 bases and J by 1 base, with 8 bases between them. CDR1 is SGHAT, CDR2 FQDESV, per germline (reference sequence). This CDR3 region has 14 residues. CDR3 protein: CASSTGQNTGELFF. CDR3 in DNA: TGTGCCAGCAGCACGGGACAGAACACCGGGGAGCTGTTTTTT.

This clone was counted many times. The chain has TRBV29-1 and TRBJ2-7; 11 bases map to TRBD2. J was trimmed by 2 bases and V by 8 bases; bases with no gene match: 5. The CDR3 runs to 13 residues. Germline assignment: CDR1 SQVTM and CDR2 ANQGSEA. CDR3 sequence reads: CSTSGRGTYEQYF. The DNA for the CDR3 is TGCAGCACTAGCGGGAGAGGGACCTACGAGCAGTACTTC.

This rearrangement joins TRBV29-1 to TRBJ1-2, with D perhaps TRBD1 (5 bases). Germline CDR1 is SQVTM and CDR2 is ANQGSEA. Trimming removed 0 bases at V and 9 bases at J, with 14 bases between. The CDR3 is made up of 13 amino acids. CDR3 sequence reads: CSVEETGEWSYTF. The DNA of the CDR3 is TGCAGCGTTGAAGAAACGGGGGAATGGAGCTACACCTTC.